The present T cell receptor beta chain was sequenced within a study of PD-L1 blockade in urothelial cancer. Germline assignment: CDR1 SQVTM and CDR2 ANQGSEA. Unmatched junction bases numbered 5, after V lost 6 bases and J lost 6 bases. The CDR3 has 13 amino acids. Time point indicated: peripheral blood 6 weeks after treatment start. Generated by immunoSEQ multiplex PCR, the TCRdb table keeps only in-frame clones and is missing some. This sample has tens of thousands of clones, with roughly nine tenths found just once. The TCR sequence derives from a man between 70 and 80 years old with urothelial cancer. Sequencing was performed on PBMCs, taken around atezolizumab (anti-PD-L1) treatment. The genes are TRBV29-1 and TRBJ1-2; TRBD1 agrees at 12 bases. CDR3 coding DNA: TGCAGCGTCCGGGACAGGGGGCGCGATGGCTACACCTTC. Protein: CSVRDRGRDGYTF.